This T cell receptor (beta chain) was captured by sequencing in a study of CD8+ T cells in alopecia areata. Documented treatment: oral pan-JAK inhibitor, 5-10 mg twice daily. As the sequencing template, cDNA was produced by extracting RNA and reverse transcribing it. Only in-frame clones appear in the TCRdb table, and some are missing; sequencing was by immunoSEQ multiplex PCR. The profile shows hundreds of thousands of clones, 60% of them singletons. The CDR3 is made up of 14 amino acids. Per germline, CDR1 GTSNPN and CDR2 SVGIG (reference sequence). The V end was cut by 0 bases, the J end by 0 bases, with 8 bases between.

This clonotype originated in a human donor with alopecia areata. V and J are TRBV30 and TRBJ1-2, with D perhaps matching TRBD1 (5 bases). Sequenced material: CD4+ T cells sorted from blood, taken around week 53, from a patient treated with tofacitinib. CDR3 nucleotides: TGTGCCTGGAGTGTACTAGGGGCTAACTATGGCTACACCTTC. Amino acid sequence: CAWSVLGANYGYTF.